This entry concerns a single T cell receptor beta chain. The germline V gene encodes CDR1 SGHNT and CDR2 YENEEA. V lost 4 bases and J lost 7, with 12 bases in between. The CDR3 has 13 residues. This sample was taken from a study of T-cell reconstitution after alpha-beta-depleted transplantation in children. A TCRbeta library incorporating unique molecular identifiers was prepared. TCRdb re-called the PCR reads with MiXCR, one entry per CDR3 protein. This sample has about 210,000 distinct CDR3 sequences, with approximately 17% found just once. The chain joins TRBV11-3 to TRBJ2-3, with unresolved D. This clonotype originated in a male patient aged 2 to 9 who had a stem cell transplant for acute lymphoblastic leukemia, so the T cells may come from the graft donor. Sequenced here: PBMCs, mostly from graft donor cells, sampled 360 days after TCRalphabeta/CD19-depleted stem cell transplant. The CDR3 here is CASSSKGGNTQYF. CDR3 DNA sequence: TGTGCCAGCAGCTCGAAGGGCGGTAATACGCAGTATTTT.